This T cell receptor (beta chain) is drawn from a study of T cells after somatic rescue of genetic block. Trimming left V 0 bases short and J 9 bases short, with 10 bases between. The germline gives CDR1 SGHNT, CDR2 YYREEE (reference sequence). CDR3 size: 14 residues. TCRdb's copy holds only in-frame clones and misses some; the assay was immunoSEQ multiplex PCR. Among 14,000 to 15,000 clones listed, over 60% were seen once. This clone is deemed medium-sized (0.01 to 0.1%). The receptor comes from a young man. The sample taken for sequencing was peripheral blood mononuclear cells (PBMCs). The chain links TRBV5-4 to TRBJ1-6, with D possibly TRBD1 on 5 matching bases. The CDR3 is CASSLGVRASPLHF. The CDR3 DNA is TGTGCCAGCAGCTTGGGGGTCAGGGCTTCACCCCTCCACTTT.